A selection of T cell receptor beta chains follows, all from one sample in a study of blood T cell repertoires in COVID-19. Libraries were prepared by immunoSEQ multiplex PCR; TCRdb keeps only in-frame clonotypes and omits some of them. Of approximately 250,000 clones listed, roughly 90% are singletons. Input material: peripheral blood. Every receptor here comes from a man under 40 who had recovered from COVID-19. The CDR3 runs from the conserved cysteine through the conserved F or W. D genes are given only for firm matches. The size of a clone is reported for some rows only, either as once, few or many, or as a class for expanded clones.

d_call: .; v_call: TRBV5-6; clone_size: once; j_call: TRBJ2-1; cdr3_aa: CASSLIDRSNNEQFF; cdr3_nt: TGTGCCAGCAGCCTGATAGACAGGTCTAACAATGAGCAGTTCTTC
d_call: TRBD2; v_call: TRBV5-1; clone_size: .; j_call: TRBJ2-1; cdr3_aa: CASSFGASGYNEQFF; cdr3_nt: TGTGCCAGCAGCTTTGGGGCTAGCGGGTACAATGAGCAGTTCTTC
d_call: TRBD1; v_call: TRBV7-9; clone_size: .; j_call: TRBJ2-7; cdr3_aa: CASSRTGESYEQYF; cdr3_nt: TGTGCCAGCAGTCGGACAGGGGAATCCTACGAGCAGTACTTC
d_call: .; v_call: TRBV5-6; clone_size: few; j_call: TRBJ2-3; cdr3_aa: CATRRGMTDTQYF; cdr3_nt: TGTGCCACGAGGAGGGGAATGACAGATACGCAGTATTTT
d_call: .; v_call: TRBV19; clone_size: few; j_call: TRBJ1-5; cdr3_aa: CASSSTTSLGAHNQPQHF; cdr3_nt: TGTGCCAGTAGCTCTACAACCTCGTTGGGGGCTCACAATCAGCCCCAGCATTTT
d_call: .; v_call: TRBV7-2; clone_size: .; j_call: TRBJ2-7; cdr3_aa: CASSLSAISYEQYF; cdr3_nt: TGTGCCAGCAGCTTATCCGCGATCTCCTACGAGCAGTACTTC
d_call: .; v_call: TRBV9; clone_size: .; j_call: TRBJ1-6; cdr3_aa: CASSLELGAYNSPLHF; cdr3_nt: TGTGCCAGCAGCCTCGAATTGGGCGCATATAATTCACCCCTCCACTTT
d_call: TRBD1; v_call: TRBV4-3; clone_size: .; j_call: TRBJ2-7; cdr3_aa: CASSLDRGDEQYF; cdr3_nt: TGCGCCAGCAGCCTAGACAGGGGGGACGAGCAGTACTTC
d_call: .; v_call: TRBV5-1; clone_size: .; j_call: TRBJ2-5; cdr3_aa: CASSLLSYRAETQYF; cdr3_nt: TGCGCCAGCAGCTTACTTAGTTACAGGGCAGAGACCCAGTACTTC
d_call: .; v_call: TRBV5-1; clone_size: .; j_call: TRBJ2-1; cdr3_aa: CASSLAEQSSYNEQFF; cdr3_nt: TGCGCCAGCAGCTTGGCCGAACAGAGCTCCTACAATGAGCAGTTCTTC
d_call: .; v_call: TRBV5-1; clone_size: few; j_call: TRBJ1-2; cdr3_aa: CASKRNRDSNYGYTF; cdr3_nt: TGCGCCAGCAAACGGAACCGGGACTCCAACTATGGCTACACCTTC
d_call: .; v_call: TRBV14; clone_size: .; j_call: TRBJ1-1; cdr3_aa: CASSQDLGRVNTEAFF; cdr3_nt: TGTGCCAGCAGCCAAGATTTAGGCAGGGTGAACACTGAAGCTTTCTTT
d_call: TRBD1; v_call: TRBV10-3; clone_size: once; j_call: TRBJ1-2; cdr3_aa: CATSGTGGADGYTF; cdr3_nt: TGTGCCACATCCGGGACAGGGGGCGCGGATGGCTACACCTTC
d_call: .; v_call: TRBV12-3/TRBV12-4; clone_size: once; j_call: TRBJ1-2; cdr3_aa: CASSLGLGYTF; cdr3_nt: TGTGCCAGCAGTTTGGGACTCGGCTACACCTTC
d_call: .; v_call: TRBV7-8; clone_size: .; j_call: TRBJ2-3; cdr3_aa: CASSFIAGGTDTQYF; cdr3_nt: TGTGCCAGCAGCTTCATAGCCGGGGGCACAGATACGCAGTATTTT
d_call: .; v_call: TRBV18; clone_size: .; j_call: TRBJ1-2; cdr3_aa: CASSPGGTDYGYTF; cdr3_nt: TGTGCCAGCTCACCAGGGGGGACGGACTATGGCTACACCTTC
d_call: TRBD1; v_call: TRBV19; clone_size: .; j_call: TRBJ1-5; cdr3_aa: CASTGLTGGDQPQHF; cdr3_nt: TGTGCCAGTACGGGATTAACAGGGGGCGATCAGCCCCAGCATTTT
d_call: .; v_call: TRBV14; clone_size: .; j_call: TRBJ1-2; cdr3_aa: CASSQGLNYGYTF; cdr3_nt: TGTGCCAGCAGCCAGGGCTTGAACTATGGCTACACCTTC
d_call: .; v_call: TRBV6-5; clone_size: .; j_call: TRBJ1-1; cdr3_aa: CASSYSYFNTEAFF; cdr3_nt: TGTGCCAGCAGTTACTCGTACTTTAACACTGAAGCTTTCTTT
d_call: TRBD2; v_call: TRBV6-2/TRBV6-3; clone_size: few; j_call: TRBJ2-5; cdr3_aa: CASSSSGGGETQYF; cdr3_nt: TGTGCCAGCAGTTCTAGCGGGGGCGGGGAGACCCAGTACTTC
d_call: TRBD1; v_call: TRBV6-5; clone_size: .; j_call: TRBJ2-2; cdr3_aa: CASKKGTGGFGELFF; cdr3_nt: TGTGCCAGCAAAAAGGGGACAGGGGGCTTCGGGGAGCTGTTTTTT
d_call: .; v_call: TRBV11-3; clone_size: .; j_call: TRBJ2-7; cdr3_aa: CASSLGQDEQYF; cdr3_nt: TGTGCCAGCAGCTTAGGACAGGACGAGCAGTACTTC
d_call: .; v_call: TRBV11-2; clone_size: .; j_call: TRBJ1-1; cdr3_aa: CASSLEVVTDTEAFF; cdr3_nt: TGTGCCAGCAGCTTAGAAGTCGTCACGGACACTGAAGCTTTCTTT
d_call: TRBD2; v_call: TRBV6-5; clone_size: .; j_call: TRBJ2-1; cdr3_aa: CASGLAGMSYNEQFF; cdr3_nt: TGTGCCAGCGGGCTAGCGGGGATGTCCTACAATGAGCAGTTCTTC
d_call: .; v_call: TRBV5-1; clone_size: .; j_call: TRBJ2-7; cdr3_aa: CASSLDRSYEQYF; cdr3_nt: TGCGCCAGCAGCTTGGACAGATCCTACGAGCAGTACTTC
d_call: .; v_call: TRBV4-3; clone_size: once; j_call: TRBJ1-1; cdr3_aa: CASSVFRGNTEAFF; cdr3_nt: TGCGCCAGCAGTGTTTTTCGCGGGAACACTGAAGCTTTCTTT
d_call: .; v_call: TRBV10-1; clone_size: .; j_call: TRBJ1-5; cdr3_aa: CASSGGSNQPQHF; cdr3_nt: TGCGCCAGCAGTGGCGGTAGCAATCAGCCCCAGCATTTT